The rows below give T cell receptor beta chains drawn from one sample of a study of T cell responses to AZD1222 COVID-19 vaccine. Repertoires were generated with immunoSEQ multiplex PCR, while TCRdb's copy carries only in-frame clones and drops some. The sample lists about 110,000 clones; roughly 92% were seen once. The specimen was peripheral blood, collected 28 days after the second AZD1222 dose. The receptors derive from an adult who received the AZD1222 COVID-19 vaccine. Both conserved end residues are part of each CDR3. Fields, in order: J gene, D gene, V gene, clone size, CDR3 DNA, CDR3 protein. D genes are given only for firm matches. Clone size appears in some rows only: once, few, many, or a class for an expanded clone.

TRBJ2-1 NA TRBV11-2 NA TGTGCCAGCAGCCTACTTACAGATTCTGAGCAGTTCTTC CASSLLTDSEQFF
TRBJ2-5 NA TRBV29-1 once TGCAGCGTTGACGCCCTCGGGGGCTGGGAGACCCAGTACTTC CSVDALGGWETQYF
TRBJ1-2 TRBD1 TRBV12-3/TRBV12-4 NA TGTGCCAGCAGTAGACAGGGTTCCTATGGCTACACCTTC CASSRQGSYGYTF
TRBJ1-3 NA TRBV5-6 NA TGTGCCAGCAGCTTGGTTTCTCGACTCGGAGGAAACACCATATATTTT CASSLVSRLGGNTIYF
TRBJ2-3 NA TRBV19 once TGTGCCAGTAGTCCTAGCGGCACAGATACGCAGTATTTT CASSPSGTDTQYF
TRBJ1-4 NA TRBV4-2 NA TGTGCCAGCAGCCAAGAGGGGATTCGGACAGTTAATGAAAAACTGTTTTTT CASSQEGIRTVNEKLFF
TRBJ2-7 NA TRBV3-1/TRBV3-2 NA TGTGCCAGCAGCGCCGGGGACGAGCAGTACTTC CASSAGDEQYF
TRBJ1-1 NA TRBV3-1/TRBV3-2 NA TGTGCCAGCAGCCAAGGTTCTTACACTGAAGCTTTCTTT CASSQGSYTEAFF
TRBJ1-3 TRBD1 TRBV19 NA TGTGCCAGTAGTACGCCTCAGGGGGCATCGGGAAACACCATATATTTT CASSTPQGASGNTIYF
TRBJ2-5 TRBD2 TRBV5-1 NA TGCGCCAGCAGCCTATTAGCGGGGCTCCAAGAGACCCAGTACTTC CASSLLAGLQETQYF
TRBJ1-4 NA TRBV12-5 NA TGTGCTAGTGGCCCCGGGACCACAACTAATGAAAAACTGTTTTTT CASGPGTTTNEKLFF
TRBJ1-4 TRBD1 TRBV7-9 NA TGTGCCAGCAGCTCGGGACAGCCTAATGAAAAACTGTTTTTT CASSSGQPNEKLFF
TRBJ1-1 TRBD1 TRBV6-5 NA TGTGCCAGCAATATACAGGGGGTGAACACTGAAGCTTTCTTT CASNIQGVNTEAFF
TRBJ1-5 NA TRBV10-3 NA TGTGCCATCAGTGAGTCGACTGGTCAGCCCCAGCATTTT CAISESTGQPQHF
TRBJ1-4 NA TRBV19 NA TGTGCCAGTAGCGGGCAGGGTAATGAAAAACTGTTTTTT CASSGQGNEKLFF
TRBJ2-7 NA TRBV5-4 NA TGTGCCAGCAGCTTGGGCCATATCGGTCTCTACGAGCAGTACTTC CASSLGHIGLYEQYF
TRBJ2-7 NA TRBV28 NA TGTGCCAGCAGTTTCCCCCAGGGACGGAACTACGAGCAGTACTTC CASSFPQGRNYEQYF
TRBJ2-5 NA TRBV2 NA TGTGCCAGCGGACTATCTCAGAGAGAGACCCAGTACTTC CASGLSQRETQYF